This T cell receptor (beta chain) was recorded in a study of cytomegalovirus exposure and HLA in healthy donors. Whole-study findings and limits: In an earlier analysis, about 90% or about 30%: the productive usage of most TCR beta V segments. At a 0.05 false discovery rate, a later analysis found about 17,000 TCR beta sequences to be associated with HLA alleles.

The germline V gene encodes CDR1 MNHEY and CDR2 SVGAGI. V shed 7 bases, J shed 1 base, and the junction held 4 bases outside the gene matches. The CDR3 extends over 14 amino acids. This clone was picked up a small number of times. What it binds is unknown. The study ran its PCR with 60 Vbeta and 13 Jbeta primers. Sequencing used immunoSEQ multiplex PCR; TCRdb keeps in-frame clones, though not all of them. The table lists 150,000 or so clones, 80% of them singletons. The rearrangement joins TRBV6-5 to TRBJ1-5; TRBD1 aligns across 7 bases. The sample was PBMCs. The source is a woman between 45 and 60 years old in good health and CMV-seropositive. The CDR3 DNA is TGTGCCAGCAATACAGGGGACAGCAATCAGCCCCAGCATTTT. Its protein product is CASNTGDSNQPQHF.